A single sample is the source of the 8 T cell receptor beta chains below, sequenced in a study of monozygotic twins with inflammatory bowel disease. From its re-call of the 5' RACE reads, TCRdb lists each CDR3 protein once, without DNA. The table counts over 110,000 distinct CDR3 sequences; 2% to 2.5% lies in the top ten. What was sequenced was blood. Receptor source: a human donor with ulcerative colitis or Crohn's disease, or a healthy co-twin of an affected twin (not recorded which).

The chain recombines TRBV12-3 or TRBV12-4 with TRBJ2-1; TCRdb names TRBD2, which stays unverified in the absence of DNA. The CDR3 is made up of 14 amino acids. The CDR3 loop is CASTLGLTGDEQFF.

The chain employs TRBV25-1 and TRBJ2-7. This CDR3 has 14 residues. Germline-derived CDR1 and CDR2 are MGHDK and SYGVNS. Here the CDR3 reads CASTPPTRPYEQYF.

The V call is TRBV21-1, the J call TRBJ2-1; TCRdb's assignment of TRBD1 cannot be checked, as there is no DNA. TRBV21-1 is labeled a pseudogene. The CDR3 has 14 residues. The chain's CDR3 is CASSKAGTPNEQFF.

The rearrangement links TRBV6-2 or TRBV6-3 to TRBJ2-1; no DNA is available, so the TRBD1 call from TCRdb remains unchecked. CDR3 size: 14 residues. The germline gives CDR1 MNHEY, CDR2 SVGEGT. The chain's CDR3 is CASNRDRLYNEQFF.

The V gene is TRBV6-1, the J gene TRBJ2-1; TCRdb indicates TRBD1, and absent DNA this call remains unverified. Looked up from germline, CDR1 is MNHNS and CDR2 is SASEGT. The CDR3 length is 17 residues. Here the CDR3 reads CASSPGIGLAPYNEQFF.

This rearrangement joins TRBV6-2 or TRBV6-3 to TRBJ2-4; TCRdb's D gene call, TRBD1, goes unchecked for lack of DNA. Looked up from germline, CDR1 is MNHEY and CDR2 is SVGEGT. This CDR3 region has 15 residues. CDR3 region: CASINTPGGKNIQYF.

This chain links TRBV24-1 with TRBJ1-5. The length of the CDR3 is 12 residues. Germline CDR1 and CDR2: KGHDR and SFDVKD. CDR3 loop: CATSDSSWSQHF.

This chain's CDR3 is CSASTVHYEQYF. This chain uses TRBV20-1 with TRBJ2-7; TCRdb calls TRBD1, which cannot be checked without DNA. Germline values: CDR1 DFQATT, CDR2 SNEGSKA (reference sequence). CDR3 length: 12 residues.